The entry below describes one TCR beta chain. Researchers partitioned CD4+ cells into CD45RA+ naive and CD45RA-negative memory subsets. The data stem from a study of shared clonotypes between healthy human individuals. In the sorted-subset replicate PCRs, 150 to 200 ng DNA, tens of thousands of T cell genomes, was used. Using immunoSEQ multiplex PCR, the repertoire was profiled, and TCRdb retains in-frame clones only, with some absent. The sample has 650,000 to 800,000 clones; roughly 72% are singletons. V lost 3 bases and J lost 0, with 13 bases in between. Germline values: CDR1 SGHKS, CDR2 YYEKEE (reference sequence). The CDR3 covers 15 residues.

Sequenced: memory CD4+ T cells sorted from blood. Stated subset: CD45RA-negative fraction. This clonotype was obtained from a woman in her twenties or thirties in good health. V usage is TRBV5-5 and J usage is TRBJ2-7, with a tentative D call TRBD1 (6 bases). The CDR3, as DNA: TGTGCCAGCAGCTATCGTCAGGGGAGCTCCTACGAGCAGTACTTC. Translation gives CASSYRQGSSYEQYF.